This T cell receptor (beta chain) is from a study of T cells in Graves' hyperthyroidism and ophthalmopathy. The study's findings and limits: Expanded thyroid clonotypes (above 0.001) were mostly also found in blood.

Authors of the study amplified TCR beta CDR3 regions from RNA transcripts. An initial round of RT-PCR targeting the TCR CDR3 relied on the HTBI primer set. TCRdb itself ran the multiplex PCR reads through MiXCR, one entry per CDR3 protein. The data contain about 350,000 distinct CDR3 sequences, 15% to 20% of them singletons. Individuals with ophthalmopathy presented a Clinical Activity Score of at least 3, a NOSPECS grade of at least 4 and a duration under 3 months. Exclusion of patients followed from uncontrolled infection, other autoimmune disease, pregnancy or lactation. Germline CDR1 reads MNHEY; CDR2 reads SVGEGT. The V segment lost 6 bases and the J segment 2 bases; nucleotides outside the gene matches: 9. The CDR3 sequence is 15 residues long. On this clonotype: Its specificity is unknown.

This chain joins TRBV6-2 or TRBV6-3 and TRBJ2-7, with 8 bases identical to TRBD2. Source material: blood. This TCR came from a woman aged 40 to 49 with Graves' ophthalmopathy. Here the CDR3 DNA reads TGTGCCAGCAGACGGGCCAGCGGGGGCACCTACGAGCAGTACTTC. Translating gives CASRRASGGTYEQYF.